This T cell receptor beta chain was captured by sequencing in a study of early T cells in non-severe SARS-CoV-2 infection. V lost 5 bases, J lost 2 bases, and 10 bases lay in between. The CDR3 length is 14 residues. Per germline, CDR1 KGHDR and CDR2 SFDVKD. Each CDR3 protein is one row after TCRdb ran MiXCR on the 5' RACE reads. Of some 66,000 distinct CDR3 sequences in the sample, around 12% were seen once. This clonotype was counted many times. This clonotype was sampled from an adult who was a healthcare worker with PCR-confirmed SARS-CoV-2 infection or an uninfected control (not recorded which). The V call is TRBV24-1, the J call TRBJ2-3; D remains unclear. The specimen sequenced was whole blood. CDR3 amino acids: CATSGSINTDTQYF. For the CDR3, the DNA is TGTGCCACCAGTGGCAGCATAAACACAGATACGCAGTATTTT.